This TCR beta chain emerged from a study of T cells after yellow fever vaccination. UMIs were added to TCR cDNA along with a universal primer site when it was made by 5'RACE template switching. TCRdb independently ran MiXCR on the 5' RACE reads; one entry per CDR3 protein. The table records 250,000 to 350,000 distinct CDR3 sequences, 3.5% to 4.5% of them present only once. This clonotype was counted many times. CDR1 is DFQATT and CDR2 is SNEGSKA in the germline V gene (reference sequence). The CDR3 sequence is 11 residues long. V shed 3 bases and J shed 6 bases, with 8 bases lying between them. Material: PBMCs, obtained 15 days after the yellow fever booster vaccination. This sequence originates from a man between 18 and 29 years old who received the YFV17D yellow fever vaccine. V is TRBV20-1 and J is TRBJ2-5; D unresolved. The CDR3 DNA reads as TGCAGTGCTAGTACCCTTCAGACCCAGTACTTC. It is translated as CSASTLQTQYF.